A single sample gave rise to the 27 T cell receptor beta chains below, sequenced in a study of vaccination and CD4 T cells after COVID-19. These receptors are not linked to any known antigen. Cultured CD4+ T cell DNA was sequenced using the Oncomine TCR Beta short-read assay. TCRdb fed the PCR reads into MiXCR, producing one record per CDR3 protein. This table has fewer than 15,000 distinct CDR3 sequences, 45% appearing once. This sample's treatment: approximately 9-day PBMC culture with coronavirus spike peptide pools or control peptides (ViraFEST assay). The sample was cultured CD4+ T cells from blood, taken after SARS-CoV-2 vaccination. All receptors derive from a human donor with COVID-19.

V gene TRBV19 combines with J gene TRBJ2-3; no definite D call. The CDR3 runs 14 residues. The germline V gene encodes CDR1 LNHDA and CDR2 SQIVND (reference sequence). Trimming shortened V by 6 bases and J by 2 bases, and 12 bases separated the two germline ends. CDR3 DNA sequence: TGTGCCAGTAGGCTCCAGGAGTTCACAGATACGCAGTATTTT. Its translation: CASRLQEFTDTQYF.

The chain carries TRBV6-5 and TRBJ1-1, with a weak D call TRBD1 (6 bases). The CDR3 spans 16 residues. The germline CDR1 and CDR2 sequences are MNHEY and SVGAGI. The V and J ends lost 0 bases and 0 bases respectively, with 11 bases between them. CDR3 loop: CASSYSQTGMNTEAFF. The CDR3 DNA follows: TGTGCCAGCAGTTACTCCCAGACAGGTATGAACACTGAAGCTTTCTTT.

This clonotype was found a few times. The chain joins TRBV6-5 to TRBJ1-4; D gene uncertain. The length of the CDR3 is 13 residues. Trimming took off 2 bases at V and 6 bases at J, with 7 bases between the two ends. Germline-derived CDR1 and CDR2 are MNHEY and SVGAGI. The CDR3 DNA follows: TGTGCCAGCAGTTACATCGTCGATGAAAAACTGTTTTTT. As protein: CASSYIVDEKLFF.

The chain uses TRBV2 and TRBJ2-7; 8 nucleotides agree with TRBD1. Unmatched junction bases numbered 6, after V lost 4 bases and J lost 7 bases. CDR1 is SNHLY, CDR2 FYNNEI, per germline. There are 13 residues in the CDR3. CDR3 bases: TGTGCCAGCAGTGCCCAGGGGGCGGGAGAGCAGTACTTC. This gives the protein CASSAQGAGEQYF.

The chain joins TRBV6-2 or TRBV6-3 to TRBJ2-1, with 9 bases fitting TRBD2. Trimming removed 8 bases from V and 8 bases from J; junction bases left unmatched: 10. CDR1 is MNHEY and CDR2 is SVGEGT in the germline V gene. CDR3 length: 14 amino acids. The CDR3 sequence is CASARLAVGDEQFF. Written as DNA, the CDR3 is TGTGCCAGCGCAAGACTAGCGGTGGGCGATGAGCAGTTCTTC.

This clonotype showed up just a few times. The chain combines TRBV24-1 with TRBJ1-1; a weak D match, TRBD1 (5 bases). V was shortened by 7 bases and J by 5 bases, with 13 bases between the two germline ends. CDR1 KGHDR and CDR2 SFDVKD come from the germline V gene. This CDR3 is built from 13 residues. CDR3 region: CATSRPGGTEAFF. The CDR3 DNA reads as TGTGCCACCAGCCGACCGGGGGGTACTGAAGCTTTCTTT.

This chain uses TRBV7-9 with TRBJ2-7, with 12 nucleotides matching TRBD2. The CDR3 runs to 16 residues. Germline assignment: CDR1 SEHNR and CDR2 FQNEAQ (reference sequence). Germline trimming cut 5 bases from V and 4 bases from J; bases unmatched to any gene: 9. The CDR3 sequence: CASSQRTSGDPYEQYF. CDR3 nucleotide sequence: TGTGCCAGCAGCCAAAGGACTAGCGGGGACCCATACGAGCAGTACTTC.

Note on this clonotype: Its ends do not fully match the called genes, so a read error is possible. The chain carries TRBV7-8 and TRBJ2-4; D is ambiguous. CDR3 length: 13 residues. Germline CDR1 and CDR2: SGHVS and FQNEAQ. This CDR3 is CGSSLSTKNIQYF. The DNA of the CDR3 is TGTGGCAGCAGCTTGTCGACCAAAAACATTCAGTACTTC.

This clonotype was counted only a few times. CDR3 protein: CASSLGRGSTEAFF. The CDR3 region has the DNA TGTGCCAGCAGCTTGGGCAGGGGAAGCACTGAAGCTTTCTTT. This chain connects TRBV11-3 to TRBJ1-1; possible D gene TRBD1, 6 bases. Germline assignment: CDR1 SGHNT and CDR2 YENEEA. This CDR3 spans 14 amino acids. Trimming removed 3 bases from V and 4 bases from J, with 12 bases in between.

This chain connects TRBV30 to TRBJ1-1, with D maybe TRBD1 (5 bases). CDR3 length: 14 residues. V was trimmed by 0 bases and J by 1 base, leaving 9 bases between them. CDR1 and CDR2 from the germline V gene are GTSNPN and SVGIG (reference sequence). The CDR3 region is CAWSVEGANTEAFF. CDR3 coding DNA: TGTGCCTGGAGTGTTGAAGGGGCGAACACTGAAGCTTTCTTT.

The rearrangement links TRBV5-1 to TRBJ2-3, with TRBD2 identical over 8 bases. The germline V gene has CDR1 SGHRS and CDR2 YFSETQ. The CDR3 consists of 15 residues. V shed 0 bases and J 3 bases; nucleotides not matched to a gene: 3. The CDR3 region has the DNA TGCGCCAGCAGCTTGGACCAGCGGGGGACAGATACGCAGTATTTT. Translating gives CASSLDQRGTDTQYF.

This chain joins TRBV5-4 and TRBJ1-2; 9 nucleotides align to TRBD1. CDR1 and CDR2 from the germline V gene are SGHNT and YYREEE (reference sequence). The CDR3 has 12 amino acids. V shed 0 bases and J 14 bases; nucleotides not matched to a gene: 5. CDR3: CASSLDRGRQTF. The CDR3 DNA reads TGTGCCAGCAGCTTGGACAGGGGGCGTCAAACCTTC.

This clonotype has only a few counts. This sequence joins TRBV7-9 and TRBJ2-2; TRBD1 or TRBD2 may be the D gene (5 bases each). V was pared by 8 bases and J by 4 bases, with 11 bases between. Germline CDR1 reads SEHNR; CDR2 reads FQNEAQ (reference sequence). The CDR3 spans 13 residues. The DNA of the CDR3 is TGTGCCAGCCTGGGACGGCGCACCGGGGAGCTGTTTTTT. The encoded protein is CASLGRRTGELFF.

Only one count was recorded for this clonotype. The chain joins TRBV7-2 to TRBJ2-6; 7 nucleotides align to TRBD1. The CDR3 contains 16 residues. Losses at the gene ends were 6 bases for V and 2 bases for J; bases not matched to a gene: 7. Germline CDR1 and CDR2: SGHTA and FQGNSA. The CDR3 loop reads CASSQTGVPGANVLTF. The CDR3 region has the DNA TGTGCCAGCAGTCAAACAGGGGTGCCTGGGGCCAACGTCCTGACTTTC. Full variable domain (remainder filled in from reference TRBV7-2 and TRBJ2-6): GAGVSQSPSNKVTEKGKDVELRCDPISGHTALYWYRQSLGQGLEFLIYFQGNSAPDKSGLPSDRFSAERTGGSVSTLTIQRTQQEDSAVYLCASSQTGVPGANVLTFGAGSRLTVL.

CDR3 sequence: CASSFGQAGNSGNTIYF. CDR3 coding DNA: TGTGCCAGCAGTTTCGGACAGGCGGGTAACTCTGGAAACACCATATATTTT. The J gene is TRBJ1-3, the V gene TRBV28, with TRBD1 matching over 7 bases. The CDR3 length is 17 residues. Trimming at V came to 3 bases and at J to 0 bases, leaving 8 bases not matched to a gene. Germline V lookup: CDR1 MDHEN, CDR2 SYDVKM.

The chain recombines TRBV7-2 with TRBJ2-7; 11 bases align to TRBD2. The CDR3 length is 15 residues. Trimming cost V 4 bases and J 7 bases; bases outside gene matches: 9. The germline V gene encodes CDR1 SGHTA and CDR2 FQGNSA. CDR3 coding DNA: TGTGCCAGCAGCTCGCTAGCGGGGGGACCTACAGAGCAGTACTTC. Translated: CASSSLAGGPTEQYF.

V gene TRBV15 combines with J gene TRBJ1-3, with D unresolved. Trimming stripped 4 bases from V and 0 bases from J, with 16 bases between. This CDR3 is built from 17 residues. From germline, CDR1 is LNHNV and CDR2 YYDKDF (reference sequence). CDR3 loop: CATSIAPTLASGNTIYF. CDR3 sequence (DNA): TGTGCCACCAGCATCGCCCCTACGTTAGCCTCTGGAAACACCATATATTTT.

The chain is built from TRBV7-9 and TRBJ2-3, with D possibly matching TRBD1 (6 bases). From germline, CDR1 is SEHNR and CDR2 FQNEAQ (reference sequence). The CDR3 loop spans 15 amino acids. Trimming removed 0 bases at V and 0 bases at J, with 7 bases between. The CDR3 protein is CASSLAQGSTDTQYF. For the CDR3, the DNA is TGTGCCAGCAGCTTAGCGCAGGGGAGCACAGATACGCAGTATTTT.

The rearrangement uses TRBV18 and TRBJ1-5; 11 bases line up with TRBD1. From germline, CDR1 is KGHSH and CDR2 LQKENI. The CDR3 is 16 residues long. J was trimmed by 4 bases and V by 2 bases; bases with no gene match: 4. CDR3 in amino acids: CASSPKGTGGNQPQHF. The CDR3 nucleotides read TGTGCCAGCTCACCAAAGGGGACAGGGGGGAATCAGCCCCAGCATTTT. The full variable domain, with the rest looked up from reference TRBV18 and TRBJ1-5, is NAGVMQNPRHLVRRRGQEARLRCSPMKGHSHVYWYRQLPEEGLKFMVYLQKENIIDESGMPKERFSAEFPKEGPSILRIQQVVRGDSAAYFCASSPKGTGGNQPQHFGDGTRLSIL.

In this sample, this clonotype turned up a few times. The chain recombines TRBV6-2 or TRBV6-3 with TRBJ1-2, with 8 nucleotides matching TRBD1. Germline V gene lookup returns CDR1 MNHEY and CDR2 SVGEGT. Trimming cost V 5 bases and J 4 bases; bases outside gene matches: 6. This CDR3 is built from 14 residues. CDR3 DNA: TGTGCCAGCAGTAGGAGGGGGACAGGCTATGGCTACACCTTC. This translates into CASSRRGTGYGYTF.

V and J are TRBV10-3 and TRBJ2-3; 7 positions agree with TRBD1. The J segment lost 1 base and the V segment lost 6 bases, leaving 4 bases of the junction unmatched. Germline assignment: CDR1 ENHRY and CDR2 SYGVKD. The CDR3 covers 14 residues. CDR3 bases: TGTGCCATCAGCATAGGACAGGGCACAGATACGCAGTATTTT. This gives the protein CAISIGQGTDTQYF.

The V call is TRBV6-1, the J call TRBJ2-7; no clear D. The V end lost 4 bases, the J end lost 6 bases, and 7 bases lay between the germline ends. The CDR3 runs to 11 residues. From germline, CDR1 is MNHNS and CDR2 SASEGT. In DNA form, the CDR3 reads TGTGCCAGCAGTGGGAAACTCGAGCAGTACTTC. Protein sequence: CASSGKLEQYF.

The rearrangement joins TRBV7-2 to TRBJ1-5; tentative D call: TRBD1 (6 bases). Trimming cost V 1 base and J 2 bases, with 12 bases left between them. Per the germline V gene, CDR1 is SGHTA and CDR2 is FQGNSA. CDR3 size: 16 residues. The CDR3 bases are TGTGCCAGCAGCTTAGAGGCAGGGGAAGGCAATCAGCCCCAGCATTTT. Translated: CASSLEAGEGNQPQHF.

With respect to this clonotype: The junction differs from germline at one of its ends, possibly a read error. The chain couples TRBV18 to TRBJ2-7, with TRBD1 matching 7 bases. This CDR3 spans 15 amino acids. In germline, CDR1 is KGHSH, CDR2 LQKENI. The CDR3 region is CASSPPGQSKANKDF. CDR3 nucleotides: TGTGCCAGCTCACCACCGGGACAGTCAAAGGCCAATAAGGACTTC.

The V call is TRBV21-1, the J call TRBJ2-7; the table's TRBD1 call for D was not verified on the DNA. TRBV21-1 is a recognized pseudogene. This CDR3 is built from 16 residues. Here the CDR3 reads CASSRRGQGYSYEQYF. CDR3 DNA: TGTGCCAGCAGCAGGAGGGGACAGGGCTACTCCTACGAGCAGTACTTC.

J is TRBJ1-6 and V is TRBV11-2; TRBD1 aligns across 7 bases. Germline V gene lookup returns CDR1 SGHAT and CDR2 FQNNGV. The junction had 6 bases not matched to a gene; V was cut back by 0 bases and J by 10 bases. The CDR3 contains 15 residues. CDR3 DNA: TGTGCCAGCAGCTTAGATGGGGACAGTAAGTCACCCCTCCACTTT. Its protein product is CASSLDGDSKSPLHF.

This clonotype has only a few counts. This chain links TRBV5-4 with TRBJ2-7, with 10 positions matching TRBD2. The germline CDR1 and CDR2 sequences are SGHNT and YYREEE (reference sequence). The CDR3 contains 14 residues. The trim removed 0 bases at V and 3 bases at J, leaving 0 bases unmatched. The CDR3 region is CASSLASGGYEQYF. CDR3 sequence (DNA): TGTGCCAGCAGCTTGGCTAGCGGGGGCTACGAGCAGTACTTC.